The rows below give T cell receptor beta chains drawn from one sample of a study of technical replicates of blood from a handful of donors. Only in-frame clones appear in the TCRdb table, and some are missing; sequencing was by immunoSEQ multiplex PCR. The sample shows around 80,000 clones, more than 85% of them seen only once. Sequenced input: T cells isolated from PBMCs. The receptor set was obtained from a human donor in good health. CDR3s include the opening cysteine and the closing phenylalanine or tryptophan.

CDR3 protein: CAWSYGLAGEGPWVEQYF; CDR3 length: 18; V gene: TRBV30; J gene: TRBJ2-7
CDR3 protein: CASSIPMGRTNYEQYF; CDR3 length: 16; V gene: TRBV19; J gene: TRBJ2-7
CDR3 protein: CASRGGNEQFF; CDR3 length: 11; V gene: TRBV16; J gene: TRBJ2-1
CDR3 protein: CASRPVPTRQPQHF; CDR3 length: 14; V gene: TRBV27; J gene: TRBJ1-5
CDR3 protein: CASSVGAQGGGEKLFF; CDR3 length: 16; V gene: TRBV9; J gene: TRBJ1-4
CDR3 protein: CASSLTSGREETQYF; CDR3 length: 15; V gene: TRBV14; J gene: TRBJ2-5
CDR3 protein: CASSPGTSGRSEQFF; CDR3 length: 15; V gene: TRBV18; J gene: TRBJ2-1
CDR3 protein: CASSPLQLNTEAFF; CDR3 length: 14; V gene: TRBV18; J gene: TRBJ1-1
CDR3 protein: CASSQPRQGHQPQHF; CDR3 length: 15; V gene: TRBV4-1; J gene: TRBJ1-5
CDR3 protein: CASSLGEAGANTEAFF; CDR3 length: 16; V gene: TRBV13; J gene: TRBJ1-1
CDR3 protein: CASRGWTVYAGGELFF; CDR3 length: 16; V gene: TRBV11-2; J gene: TRBJ2-2
CDR3 protein: CASSFQGTYEQYF; CDR3 length: 13; V gene: TRBV28; J gene: TRBJ2-7
CDR3 protein: CSAPDGREAFF; CDR3 length: 11; V gene: TRBV20-1; J gene: TRBJ1-1
CDR3 protein: CASSDPEVTGPQHF; CDR3 length: 14; V gene: TRBV6-4; J gene: TRBJ1-5
CDR3 protein: CASSHPQRASSQYF; CDR3 length: 14; V gene: TRBV14; J gene: TRBJ2-7
CDR3 protein: CASSVTGDSEAFF; CDR3 length: 13; V gene: TRBV6-5; J gene: TRBJ1-1
CDR3 protein: CAISESQREYNEQFF; CDR3 length: 15; V gene: TRBV10-3; J gene: TRBJ2-1
CDR3 protein: CASRFSETQYF; CDR3 length: 11; V gene: TRBV6-6; J gene: TRBJ2-5
CDR3 protein: CASSQDWRDGYTF; CDR3 length: 13; V gene: TRBV4-3; J gene: TRBJ1-2
CDR3 protein: CASSEGLAGLAKNIQYF; CDR3 length: 17; V gene: TRBV7-2; J gene: TRBJ2-4
CDR3 protein: CAIRRLAGELNEQFF; CDR3 length: 15; V gene: TRBV10-3; J gene: TRBJ2-1
CDR3 protein: CASSGGLAGNEQFF; CDR3 length: 14; V gene: TRBV2; J gene: TRBJ2-1
CDR3 protein: CASSLVGAAKNIQYF; CDR3 length: 15; V gene: TRBV27; J gene: TRBJ2-4
CDR3 protein: CASSSGFLTDTQYF; CDR3 length: 14; V gene: TRBV27; J gene: TRBJ2-3
CDR3 protein: CASSRDRGRRSEKLFF; CDR3 length: 16; V gene: TRBV21-1; J gene: TRBJ1-4
CDR3 protein: CASSPGRAGNYGYTF; CDR3 length: 15; V gene: TRBV4-2; J gene: TRBJ1-2
CDR3 protein: CASSLAIGSGNEQFF; CDR3 length: 15; V gene: TRBV5-4; J gene: TRBJ2-1
CDR3 protein: CASSPGQGAMQYF; CDR3 length: 13; V gene: TRBV6-5; J gene: TRBJ2-7
CDR3 protein: CASSLARGGSGELFF; CDR3 length: 15; V gene: TRBV5-8; J gene: TRBJ2-2
CDR3 protein: CATSRVSTSGTDTQYF; CDR3 length: 16; V gene: TRBV15; J gene: TRBJ2-3
CDR3 protein: CASSEANGGVMNTEAFF; CDR3 length: 17; V gene: TRBV6-1; J gene: TRBJ1-1
CDR3 protein: CASSPRPDSASYNEQFF; CDR3 length: 17; V gene: TRBV5-1; J gene: TRBJ2-1
CDR3 protein: CASSLDRIGETQYF; CDR3 length: 14; V gene: TRBV5-4; J gene: TRBJ2-5
CDR3 protein: CASSQASGGSYNEQFF; CDR3 length: 16; V gene: TRBV4-2; J gene: TRBJ2-1
CDR3 protein: CASSILAGGTNEQFF; CDR3 length: 15; V gene: TRBV19; J gene: TRBJ2-1